A selection of T cell receptor beta chains follows, all from one sample in a study of PD-L1 blockade in urothelial cancer. Some clones are missing from TCRdb's copy, which holds only in-frame ones; the method was immunoSEQ multiplex PCR. The sample lists 50,000 or so clones, approximately 83% occurring once. Sequencing was performed on PBMCs, taken around atezolizumab (anti-PD-L1) treatment. The receptor set was obtained from a man aged 55 to 70 with urothelial cancer. The CDR3 runs from the conserved cysteine through the conserved F or W. The order of the fields is CDR3 length, V gene, J gene, CDR3 protein.

cdr3_length: 14
v_call: TRBV2
j_call: TRBJ2-3
cdr3_aa: CASSEDRSTDTQYF

cdr3_length: 15
v_call: TRBV27
j_call: TRBJ2-1
cdr3_aa: CASSLLAGHYNEQFF

cdr3_length: 18
v_call: TRBV10-3
j_call: TRBJ2-2
cdr3_aa: CAISRGGASGPNTGELFF

cdr3_length: 14
v_call: TRBV7-9
j_call: TRBJ2-7
cdr3_aa: CASSLGLAGVEQYF

cdr3_length: 13
v_call: TRBV10-1
j_call: TRBJ2-3
cdr3_aa: CASSPRGSDTQYF

cdr3_length: 12
v_call: TRBV9
j_call: TRBJ2-5
cdr3_aa: CASSLLGETQYF

cdr3_length: 17
v_call: TRBV4-3
j_call: TRBJ2-7
cdr3_aa: CASSQEGLREGNYEQYF

cdr3_length: 15
v_call: TRBV6-5
j_call: TRBJ1-3
cdr3_aa: CASSYSIYSGNTIYF

cdr3_length: 14
v_call: TRBV4-3
j_call: TRBJ2-7
cdr3_aa: CASSQEVAGGKQYF

cdr3_length: 14
v_call: TRBV6-6
j_call: TRBJ2-7
cdr3_aa: CASRGGQASSEQYF

cdr3_length: 16
v_call: TRBV5-1
j_call: TRBJ2-2
cdr3_aa: CASRPLPGGFGGELFF

cdr3_length: 15
v_call: TRBV6-5
j_call: TRBJ2-1
cdr3_aa: CASSSGQVAYNEQFF